This TCR beta chain came from a study of shared clonotypes between healthy human individuals. Study-level background: Two female and a few male donors aged 18 to 49 were enrolled.

Naive CD8 cells lacked CD45RO, underwent positive selection for CCR7 and left out terminally differentiated effector memory CD45RA+ cells. Libraries were prepared by immunoSEQ multiplex PCR; TCRdb keeps only in-frame clonotypes and omits some of them. The sample holds about 2,200,000 clones, about 93% seen once. This clone was detected a few times. The sample contains more than one DNA sequence encoding this CDR3. The CDR3 is 14 residues long. Trimming removed 0 bases from V and 0 bases from J, with 6 bases in between. Germline-derived CDR1 and CDR2 are SGHDT and YYEEEE. This chain uses TRBV5-6 with TRBJ1-1, with D uncertain. Sequenced sample: naive CD8+ T cells from PBMCs. This sequence was found in a young man in good health. Some clones in this sample may be carry-over from other donors' samples. CDR3 amino acids: CASSLVGMNTEAFF. The CDR3 DNA is TGTGCCAGCAGCTTGGTTGGCATGAACACTGAAGCTTTCTTT.